This entry lists 18 T cell receptor beta chains sequenced from one sample in a study of CD8 T cells in ankylosing spondylitis. TCRdb reprocessed the 5' RACE reads via MiXCR and lists one record per CDR3 protein. The table lists hundreds of thousands of distinct CDR3 sequences, 30% to 40% of them singletons, with around 4.5% in the top ten. Material for sequencing was blood, either unsorted or a sorted T cell fraction (not recorded which). These receptors were taken from a male donor with ankylosing spondylitis or in good health (not recorded which).

This rearrangement joins TRBV12-3 or TRBV12-4 to TRBJ2-2, with TRBD1 matching over 9 bases. CDR3 size: 16 residues. The V segment lost 6 bases and the J segment 7 bases; nucleotides outside the gene matches: 12. The CDR3 reads CASRPQGADFLGELFF. Here the CDR3 DNA reads TGTGCCAGCAGACCACAGGGGGCGGATTTTCTCGGGGAGCTGTTTTTT.

This sequence joins TRBV5-5 and TRBJ2-3; no reliable D call. Trimming left V 0 bases short and J 6 bases short, with 8 bases between. There are 13 residues in the CDR3. CDR1 SGHKS and CDR2 YYEKEE come from the germline V gene (reference sequence). The CDR3, as DNA: TGTGCCAGCAGCTTGGCTTCCGTGGATACGCAGTATTTT. This encodes CASSLASVDTQYF.

This rearrangement joins TRBV12-3 or TRBV12-4 to TRBJ2-1; 9 bases fit TRBD1. There are 16 residues in the CDR3. Trimming cost V 5 bases and J 2 bases; bases outside gene matches: 7. This chain's CDR3 is CASSGQGLGAYNEQFF. CDR3 nucleotides: TGTGCCAGCAGTGGACAGGGGCTAGGGGCCTACAATGAGCAGTTCTTC.

This clonotype was found a few times. J is TRBJ1-5 and V is TRBV12-3 or TRBV12-4, with D uncertain. This CDR3 spans 13 amino acids. Deletions cut 3 bases from V and 7 bases from J, with 10 bases between. For the CDR3, the DNA is TGTGCCAGCAGTTTGAGGGAAAAACAGCCCCAGCATTTT. As protein: CASSLREKQPQHF.

This rearrangement joins TRBV11-3 to TRBJ2-3; 8 bases line up with TRBD2. CDR3 length: 16 residues. Looked up from germline, CDR1 is SGHNT and CDR2 is YENEEA. Trimming at V came to 3 bases and at J to 0 bases, leaving 5 bases not matched to a gene. As DNA, the CDR3 is TGTGCCAGCAGCTTGCTCGTAGCGGGGAGCACAGATACGCAGTATTTT. Translation: CASSLLVAGSTDTQYF. Complete variable domain (other parts from reference TRBV11-3 and TRBJ2-3): EAGVVQSPRYKIIEKKQPVAFWCNPISGHNTLYWYLQNLGQGPELLIRYENEEAVDDSQLPKDRFSAERLKGVDSTLKIQPAELGDSAVYLCASSLLVAGSTDTQYFGPGTRLTVL.

The rearrangement joins TRBV20-1 to TRBJ2-7; D may be TRBD1 (5 bases). The germline V gene encodes CDR1 DFQATT and CDR2 SNEGSKA (reference sequence). V was trimmed by 8 bases and J by 5 bases, leaving 10 bases between them. This CDR3 spans 10 amino acids. In DNA form, the CDR3 reads TGCAGTCAGAAGGACAACGAGCAGTACTTC. It yields the protein CSQKDNEQYF.

In its sample, this clonotype was seen a few times. The V call is TRBV20-1, the J call TRBJ2-1; 11 nucleotides align to TRBD2. CDR1 is DFQATT and CDR2 is SNEGSKA in the germline V gene (reference sequence). With 1 base clipped from V and 5 bases from J, the junction kept 4 bases outside the gene matches. The CDR3 runs 15 residues. The CDR3 sequence: CSARAVSGGDNEQFF. Here the CDR3 DNA reads TGCAGTGCTAGAGCGGTTAGCGGGGGGGACAATGAGCAGTTCTTC.

This clonotype occurred a few times. The chain links TRBV7-9 to TRBJ2-7; D unclear. V was trimmed by 1 base and J by 2 bases, leaving 9 bases between them. The CDR3 consists of 14 residues. Germline V CDR1 and CDR2: SEHNR, FQNEAQ (reference sequence). The CDR3 region has the DNA TGTGCCAGCAGCTTAGTAGCCCACCCCTACGAGCAGTACTTC. Translation gives CASSLVAHPYEQYF.

This clonotype was detected only a few times. The chain combines TRBV11-2 with TRBJ2-1, with TRBD1 identical over 8 bases. The trim removed 4 bases at V and 10 bases at J, leaving 9 bases unmatched. This CDR3 spans 14 amino acids. Looked up from germline, CDR1 is SGHAT and CDR2 is FQNNGV. Here the CDR3 DNA reads TGTGCCAGCAGCTACGGACAGGGAGGAGAGGAGCAGTTCTTC. This gives the protein CASSYGQGGEEQFF. Complete variable domain (other parts from reference TRBV11-2 and TRBJ2-1): EAGVAQSPRYKIIEKRQSVAFWCNPISGHATLYWYQQILGQGPKLLIQFQNNGVVDDSQLPKDRFSAERLKGVDSTLKIQPAKLEDSAVYLCASSYGQGGEEQFFGPGTRLTVL.

The chain has TRBV5-1 and TRBJ2-1, with TRBD1 identical over 9 bases. V was clipped by 3 bases and J by 10 bases; unmatched bases: 14. There are 16 residues in the CDR3. The germline CDR1 and CDR2 sequences are SGHRS and YFSETQ. The DNA of the CDR3 is TGCGCCAGCAGCTCCACCGGGACAGGGAGGTTCGGCGAGCAGTTCTTC. It yields the protein CASSSTGTGRFGEQFF.

The V gene is TRBV20-1, the J gene TRBJ2-2, with D tentatively TRBD1 (6 bases). The CDR3 has 16 amino acids. V lost 0 bases and J lost 6, with 17 bases in between. Looked up from germline, CDR1 is DFQATT and CDR2 is SNEGSKA (reference sequence). The DNA of the CDR3 is TGCAGTGCTAGAGATCTGAGGGGGAGTCCAGCCGGGGAGCTGTTTTTT. As protein: CSARDLRGSPAGELFF.

CDR3 region: CSAYPAPTQEQYF. In nucleotides, the CDR3 is TGCAGTGCTTACCCGGCCCCCACCCAGGAGCAGTACTTC. This chain links TRBV20-1 with TRBJ2-7; the D is unclear. V shed 5 bases and J shed 7 bases, with 18 bases lying between them. Germline CDR1 DFQATT, CDR2 SNEGSKA (reference sequence). There are 13 residues in the CDR3.

This clonotype occurred a few times. The chain uses TRBV11-2 and TRBJ2-5; the D is unclear. Trimming cost V 3 bases and J 4 bases, with 15 bases left between them. Germline V gives CDR1 SGHAT, CDR2 FQNNGV. The CDR3 totals 15 residues. Here the CDR3 reads CASSFRSAQVETQYF. For the CDR3, the DNA is TGTGCCAGCAGCTTTCGCAGCGCGCAGGTAGAGACCCAGTACTTC.

This clonotype was recorded only once. The V call is TRBV28, the J call TRBJ1-5; D is uncertain. The CDR3 runs 14 residues. Germline CDR1 MDHEN, CDR2 SYDVKM. This CDR3 reads CAGKGASTNQPQHF. CDR3 bases: TGTGCGGGGAAGGGCGCTTCAACAAATCAGCCCCAGCATTTT.

The genes are TRBV3-1 and TRBJ1-2, with D perhaps matching TRBD1 (5 bases). The CDR3 runs 13 residues. V lost 8 bases, J lost 4 bases, and 14 bases lay in between. Germline V lookup: CDR1 LGHDT, CDR2 YNNKEL (reference sequence). CDR3: CASAGGAGYGYTF. In DNA form, the CDR3 reads TGTGCCAGCGCTGGGGGAGCTGGCTATGGCTACACCTTC. Using reference TRBV3-1 and TRBJ1-2 for the parts outside the CDR3, the full variable domain is DTAVSQTPKYLVTQMGNDKSIKCEQNLGHDTMYWYKQDSKKFLKIMFSYNNKELIINETVPNRFSPKSPDKAHLNLHINSLELGDSAVYFCASAGGAGYGYTFGSGTRLTVV.

This clonotype has a handful of counts. The chain couples TRBV28 to TRBJ1-2; 10 bases are shared with TRBD1. CDR3 length equals 17 residues. Losses at the gene ends were 5 bases for V and 2 bases for J; bases not matched to a gene: 11. In germline, CDR1 is MDHEN, CDR2 SYDVKM. CDR3 residues: CASSLDRGQDGNYGYTF. DNA for the CDR3: TGTGCCAGCAGTCTAGACAGGGGGCAGGATGGAAACTATGGCTACACCTTC.

V usage is TRBV28 and J usage is TRBJ2-5; D unclear. The ends were cut back, 5 bases at V and 2 bases at J, with 9 bases in the middle. Germline values: CDR1 MDHEN, CDR2 SYDVKM. The CDR3 covers 13 residues. The CDR3 region has the DNA TGTGCCAGCAGTGGGGTGGCTCAAGAGACCCAGTACTTC. As protein: CASSGVAQETQYF.

This clonotype turned up a few times. This chain joins TRBV12-3 or TRBV12-4 and TRBJ2-2; 9 nucleotides line up with TRBD1. The CDR3 spans 15 residues. Germline trimming cut 2 bases from V and 7 bases from J; bases unmatched to any gene: 5. The CDR3, as DNA: TGTGCCAGCAGTTTACTCGGACAGGGGATCGGGGAGCTGTTTTTT. Protein: CASSLLGQGIGELFF.